Following are 6 T cell receptor beta chains from one sample sequenced in a study of blood T cell repertoires in COVID-19. The data were produced by immunoSEQ multiplex PCR, yet TCRdb's version contains in-frame clones alone and is incomplete. The top ten hold approximately 4.2% of the sample, which has fewer than 350,000 clones, 75% to 90% seen once. The specimen was peripheral blood. The receptors were sampled from a man aged 40-50 years with acute or convalescent COVID-19.

The chain is built from TRBV24-1 and TRBJ2-1; the match to TRBD1 covers 9 bases. This CDR3 is 14 amino acids long. V was pared by 2 bases and J by 12 bases, with 7 bases of the junction left unmatched. Germline V gene lookup returns CDR1 KGHDR and CDR2 SFDVKD. This chain's CDR3 is CATSDSPGTGRQFF. CDR3 in DNA: TGTGCCACCAGTGATTCACCCGGGACAGGGAGGCAGTTCTTC.

Here the CDR3 reads CASSSEVNNGYTF. CDR3 DNA: TGTGCCAGCAGTTCCGAGGTAAATAACGGCTACACCTTC. The rearrangement links TRBV2 to TRBJ1-2, with D hard to call. The CDR3 runs 13 residues. Deletions cut 5 bases from V and 8 bases from J, with 15 bases between. The germline V gene encodes CDR1 SNHLY and CDR2 FYNNEI.

The rearrangement joins TRBV5-1 to TRBJ2-7, with D tentatively TRBD1 (5 bases). The CDR3 is 13 amino acids. The V end lost 1 base, the J end lost 5 bases, and 10 bases lay between the germline ends. The germline V gene has CDR1 SGHRS and CDR2 YFSETQ. In DNA, the CDR3 is TGCGCCAGCAGCTTGCAGGGCGTCGACGAGCAGTACTTC. Translated, it gives CASSLQGVDEQYF. The full variable domain, its missing parts supplied by reference TRBV5-1 and TRBJ2-7, is KAGVTQTPRYLIKTRGQQVTLSCSPISGHRSVSWYQQTPGQGLQFLFEYFSETQRNKGNFPGRFSGRQFSNSRSEMNVSTLELGDSALYLCASSLQGVDEQYFGPGTRLTVT.

CDR3 nucleotides: TGTGCCAGCAGTTTAGCGGGACACTCTAATGAAAAACTGTTTTTT. It codes for CASSLAGHSNEKLFF. The chain has TRBV6-5 and TRBJ1-4, with D perhaps TRBD1 (6 bases). CDR3 length equals 15 residues. Germline V gene sequence: CDR1 MNHEY, CDR2 SVGAGI. Trimming pared 4 bases from V and 3 bases from J, leaving 12 bases between.

The rearrangement joins TRBV5-1 to TRBJ2-1, with TRBD1 matching 9 bases. Looked up from germline, CDR1 is SGHRS and CDR2 is YFSETQ. Unmatched junction bases numbered 9, after V lost 4 bases and J lost 7 bases. The CDR3 runs to 15 residues. CDR3 DNA: TGCGCCAGCAGCCCCGGGACAGGGAATTTGAATGAGCAGTTCTTC. It encodes CASSPGTGNLNEQFF.

This sequence joins TRBV2 and TRBJ1-6; 9 bases match TRBD1. The CDR3 covers 15 residues. V was pared by 5 bases and J by 10 bases, with 9 bases of the junction left unmatched. Germline V gene lookup returns CDR1 SNHLY and CDR2 FYNNEI. CDR3 in DNA: TGTGCCAGCAGTCAACCGACAGGGGGTGTATCACCCCTCCACTTT. Its protein is CASSQPTGGVSPLHF.